A single sample gave rise to the 8 T cell receptor beta chains below, sequenced in a study of T cell responses to AZD1222 COVID-19 vaccine. Profiled with immunoSEQ multiplex PCR; TCRdb holds only in-frame clones, not every one. The sample has over 65,000 clones, 80% to 90% seen once; the top ten hold around 6%. The specimen comprised peripheral blood, sampled on day 0 of AZD1222 vaccination. Every receptor here comes from an adult in good health.

The CDR3: CAWSVGGNTEAFF. Written as DNA, the CDR3 is TGTGCCTGGAGTGTGGGGGGCAACACTGAAGCTTTCTTT. This sequence joins TRBV30 and TRBJ1-1; TRBD1 is a possible D gene (6 bases). CDR3 length: 13 residues. Looked up from germline, CDR1 is GTSNPN and CDR2 is SVGIG (reference sequence). Between the trimmed V and J ends, which lost 0 bases and 2 bases, there was a span of 7 bases.

This clone was observed a few times. The rearrangement links TRBV5-1 to TRBJ1-1; D is uncertain. This CDR3 spans 15 amino acids. The V gene's germline CDR1 is SGHRS and CDR2 YFSETQ. V was trimmed by 0 bases and J by 0 bases, leaving 9 bases between them. CDR3 nucleotide sequence: TGCGCCAGCAGCTTGGCCGGCAGCATGAACACTGAAGCTTTCTTT. Encoded protein: CASSLAGSMNTEAFF.

V and J are TRBV19 and TRBJ1-2; D unclear. The CDR3 has 17 residues. The V gene's germline CDR1 is LNHDA and CDR2 SQIVND (reference sequence). The V gene lost 5 bases and the J gene lost 0 bases, with 19 bases spanning the gap. The CDR3 nucleotides are TGTGCCAGTAGTCCACCTCAAGGATCGGGTTCTAACTATGGCTACACCTTC. Protein sequence: CASSPPQGSGSNYGYTF. Supplemented by reference TRBV19 and TRBJ1-2, the full variable domain reads DGGITQSPKYLFRKEGQNVTLSCEQNLNHDAMYWYRQDPGQGLRLIYYSQIVNDFQKGDIAEGYSVSREKKESFPLTVTSAQKNPTAFYLCASSPPQGSGSNYGYTFGSGTRLTVV.

In this sample, this clone turned up once. The rearrangement joins TRBV9 to TRBJ1-1, with D perhaps TRBD1 (6 bases). Germline CDR1 is SGDLS and CDR2 is YYNGEE. Trimming removed 4 bases at V and 4 bases at J, with 26 bases between. This CDR3 region has 18 residues. The chain's CDR3 is CASSPSLLGQGLGTEAFF. The CDR3 region has the DNA TGTGCCAGCAGCCCTTCCCTCCTCGGGCAGGGGTTGGGCACTGAAGCTTTCTTT.

The rearrangement uses TRBV4-1 and TRBJ1-5, with D uncertain. Germline lookup yields CDR1 MGHRA and CDR2 YSYEKL. The CDR3 runs 15 residues. Trimming removed 0 bases from V and 6 bases from J, with 12 bases in between. CDR3 DNA sequence: TGCGCCAGCAGCCAAGAGCATACGGGAGGTCAGCCCCAGCATTTT. Residues: CASSQEHTGGQPQHF.

The gene calls are TRBV7-2 and TRBJ1-2; TRBD1 is a possible D gene (5 bases). The germline V gene encodes CDR1 SGHTA and CDR2 FQGNSA. The germline V and J ends were trimmed by 5 bases and 10 bases, with 23 bases remaining between them. The CDR3 is made up of 15 amino acids. The CDR3 reads CASSITSGYGGVYTF. In DNA, the CDR3 is TGTGCCAGCAGCATCACCTCGGGCTACGGAGGGGTCTACACCTTC.

The V and J genes are TRBV30 and TRBJ1-6; D remains ambiguous. The length of the CDR3 is 13 residues. Germline-derived CDR1 and CDR2 are GTSNPN and SVGIG (reference sequence). Deletions cut 2 bases from V and 7 bases from J, with 9 bases between. The CDR3 DNA sequence: TGTGCCTGGAGTACCCAAACGAATTCACCCCTCCACTTT. This encodes CAWSTQTNSPLHF.

V and J are TRBV19 and TRBJ2-1, with D possibly matching TRBD2 (5 bases). V lost 5 bases to trimming and J lost 4 bases, with 12 bases between them. Germline lookup yields CDR1 LNHDA and CDR2 SQIVND (reference sequence). CDR3 length: 14 amino acids. The CDR3 DNA reads as TGTGCCAGTAGTCGAGGGTCAACGTACAATGAGCAGTTCTTC. This sequence encodes CASSRGSTYNEQFF.